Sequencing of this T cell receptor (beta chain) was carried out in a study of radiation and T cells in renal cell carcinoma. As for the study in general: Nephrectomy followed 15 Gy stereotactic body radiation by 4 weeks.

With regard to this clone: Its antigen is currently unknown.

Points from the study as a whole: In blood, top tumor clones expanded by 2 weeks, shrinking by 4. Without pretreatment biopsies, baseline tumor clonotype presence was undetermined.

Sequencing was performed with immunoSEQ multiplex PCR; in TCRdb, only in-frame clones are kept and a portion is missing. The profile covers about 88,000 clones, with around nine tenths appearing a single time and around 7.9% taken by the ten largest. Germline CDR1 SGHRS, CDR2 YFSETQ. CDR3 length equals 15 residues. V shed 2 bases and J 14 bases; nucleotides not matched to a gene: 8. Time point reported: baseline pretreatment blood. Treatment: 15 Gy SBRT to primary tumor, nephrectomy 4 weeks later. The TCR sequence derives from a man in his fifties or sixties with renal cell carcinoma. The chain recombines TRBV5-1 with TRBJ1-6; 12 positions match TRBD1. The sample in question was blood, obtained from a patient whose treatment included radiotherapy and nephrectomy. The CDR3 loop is CASSFAGTGGETLHF. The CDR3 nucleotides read TGCGCCAGCAGCTTCGCCGGGACAGGGGGCGAGACCCTCCACTTT.